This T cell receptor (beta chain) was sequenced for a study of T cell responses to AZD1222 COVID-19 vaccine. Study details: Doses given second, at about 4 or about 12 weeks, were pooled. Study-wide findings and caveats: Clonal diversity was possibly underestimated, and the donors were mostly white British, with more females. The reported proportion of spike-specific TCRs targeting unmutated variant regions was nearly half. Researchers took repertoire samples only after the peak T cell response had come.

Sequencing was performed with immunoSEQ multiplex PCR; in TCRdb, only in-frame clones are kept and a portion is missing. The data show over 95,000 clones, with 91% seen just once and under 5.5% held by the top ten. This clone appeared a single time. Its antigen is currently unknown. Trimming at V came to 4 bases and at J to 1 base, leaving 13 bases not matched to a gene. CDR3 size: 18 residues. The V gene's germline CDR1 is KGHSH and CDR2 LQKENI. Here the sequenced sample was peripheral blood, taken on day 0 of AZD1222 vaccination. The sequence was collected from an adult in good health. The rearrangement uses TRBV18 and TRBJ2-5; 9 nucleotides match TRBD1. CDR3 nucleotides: TGTGCCAGCTCACGGGGACCGACAGGGGGAATTCTCCAAGAGACCCAGTACTTC. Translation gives CASSRGPTGGILQETQYF.